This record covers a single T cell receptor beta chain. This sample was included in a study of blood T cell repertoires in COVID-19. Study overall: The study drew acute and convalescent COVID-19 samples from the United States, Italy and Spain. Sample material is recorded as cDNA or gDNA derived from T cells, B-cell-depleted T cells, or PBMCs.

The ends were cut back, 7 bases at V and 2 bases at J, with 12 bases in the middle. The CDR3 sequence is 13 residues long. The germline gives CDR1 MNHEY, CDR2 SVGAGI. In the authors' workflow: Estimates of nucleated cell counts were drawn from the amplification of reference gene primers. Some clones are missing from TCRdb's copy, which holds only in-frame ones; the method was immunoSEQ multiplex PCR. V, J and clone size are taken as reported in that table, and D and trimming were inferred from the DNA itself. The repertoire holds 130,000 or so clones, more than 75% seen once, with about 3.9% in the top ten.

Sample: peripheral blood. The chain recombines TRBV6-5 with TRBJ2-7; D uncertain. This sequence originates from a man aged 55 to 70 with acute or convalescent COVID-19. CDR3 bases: TGTGCCAGCAAGCAGGCCTCCGCCTACGAGCAGTACTTC. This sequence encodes CASKQASAYEQYF.